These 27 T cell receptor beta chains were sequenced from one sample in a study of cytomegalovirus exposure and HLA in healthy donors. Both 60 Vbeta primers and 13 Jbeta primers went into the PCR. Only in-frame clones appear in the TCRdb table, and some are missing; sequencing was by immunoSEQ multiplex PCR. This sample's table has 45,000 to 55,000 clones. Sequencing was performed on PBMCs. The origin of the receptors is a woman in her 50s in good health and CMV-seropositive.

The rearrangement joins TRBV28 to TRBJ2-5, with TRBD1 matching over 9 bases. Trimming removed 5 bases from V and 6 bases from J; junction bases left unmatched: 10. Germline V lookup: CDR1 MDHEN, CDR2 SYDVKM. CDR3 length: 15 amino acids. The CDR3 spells CASSPPPGQGQTQYF. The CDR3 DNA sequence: TGTGCCAGCAGTCCTCCTCCGGGACAGGGACAGACCCAGTACTTC.

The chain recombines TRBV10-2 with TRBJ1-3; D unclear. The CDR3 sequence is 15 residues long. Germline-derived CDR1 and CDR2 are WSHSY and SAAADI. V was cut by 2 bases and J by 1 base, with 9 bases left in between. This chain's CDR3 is CASSERRASGNTIYF. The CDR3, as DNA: TGCGCCAGCAGTGAGCGCCGAGCATCTGGAAACACCATATATTTT.

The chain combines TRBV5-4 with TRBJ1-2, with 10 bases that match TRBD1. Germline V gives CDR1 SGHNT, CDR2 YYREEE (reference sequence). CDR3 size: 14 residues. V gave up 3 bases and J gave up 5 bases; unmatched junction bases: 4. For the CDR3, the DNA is TGTGCCAGCAGCTCGGGGACAGGGGTTTATGGCTACACCTTC. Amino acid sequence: CASSSGTGVYGYTF.

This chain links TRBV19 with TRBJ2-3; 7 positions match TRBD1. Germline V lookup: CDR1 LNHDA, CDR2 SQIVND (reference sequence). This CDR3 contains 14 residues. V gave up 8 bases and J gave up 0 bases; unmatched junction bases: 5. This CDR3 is CASAGTDSTDTQYF. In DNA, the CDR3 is TGTGCCAGTGCCGGGACAGATAGCACAGATACGCAGTATTTT.

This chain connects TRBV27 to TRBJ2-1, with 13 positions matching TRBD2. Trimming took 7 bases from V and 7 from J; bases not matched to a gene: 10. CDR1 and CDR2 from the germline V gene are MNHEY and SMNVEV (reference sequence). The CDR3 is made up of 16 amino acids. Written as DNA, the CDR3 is TGTGCCAGCACCCCACCGGGACTAGCGGGAAAGAATGAGCAGTTCTTC. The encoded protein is CASTPPGLAGKNEQFF.

CDR3 coding DNA: TGCGCCAGCAGCCACCTGACAGGGGGGAATCAGCCCCAGCATTTT. Translation: CASSHLTGGNQPQHF. The chain joins TRBV4-1 to TRBJ1-5, with 9 bases fitting TRBD1. This CDR3 has 15 amino acids. Trimming at V came to 3 bases and at J to 4 bases, leaving 4 bases not matched to a gene. Germline V gene data show CDR1 as MGHRA and CDR2 as YSYEKL.

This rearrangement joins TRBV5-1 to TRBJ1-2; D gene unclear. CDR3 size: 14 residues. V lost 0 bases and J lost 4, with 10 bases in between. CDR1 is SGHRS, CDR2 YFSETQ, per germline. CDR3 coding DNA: TGCGCCAGCAGCTTGGGAGGATCCCCCTATGGCTACACCTTC. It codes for CASSLGGSPYGYTF.

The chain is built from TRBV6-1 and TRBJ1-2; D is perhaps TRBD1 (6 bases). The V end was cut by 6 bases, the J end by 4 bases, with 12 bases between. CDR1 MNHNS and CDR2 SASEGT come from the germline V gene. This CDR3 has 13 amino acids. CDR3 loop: CASRPRGGYGYTF. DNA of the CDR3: TGTGCCAGCAGGCCTAGGGGGGGCTATGGCTACACCTTC.

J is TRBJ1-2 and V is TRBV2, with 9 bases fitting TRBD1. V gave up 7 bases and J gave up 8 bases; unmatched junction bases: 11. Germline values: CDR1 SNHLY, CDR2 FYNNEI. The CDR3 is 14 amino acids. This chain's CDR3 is CASTEDRGVRGYTF. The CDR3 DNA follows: TGTGCCAGCACTGAGGACAGGGGCGTTCGGGGCTACACCTTC.

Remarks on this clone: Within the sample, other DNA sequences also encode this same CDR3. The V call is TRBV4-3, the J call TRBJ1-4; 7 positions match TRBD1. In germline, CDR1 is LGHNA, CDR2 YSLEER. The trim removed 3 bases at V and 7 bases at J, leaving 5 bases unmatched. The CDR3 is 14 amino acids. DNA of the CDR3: TGCGCCAGCAGCCAGGAAAACAGGGGTGAAAAACTGTTTTTT. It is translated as CASSQENRGEKLFF.

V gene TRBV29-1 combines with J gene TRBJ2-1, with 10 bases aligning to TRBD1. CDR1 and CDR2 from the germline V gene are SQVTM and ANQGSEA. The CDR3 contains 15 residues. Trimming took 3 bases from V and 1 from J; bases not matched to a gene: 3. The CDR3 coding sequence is TGCAGCGTTGATTGGGACAGGGGATCCTACAATGAGCAGTTCTTC. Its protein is CSVDWDRGSYNEQFF.

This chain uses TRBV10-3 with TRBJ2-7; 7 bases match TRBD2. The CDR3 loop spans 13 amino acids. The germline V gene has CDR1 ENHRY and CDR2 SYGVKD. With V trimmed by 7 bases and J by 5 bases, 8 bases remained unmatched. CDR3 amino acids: CAIKGGSKNEQYF. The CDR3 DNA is TGTGCCATCAAGGGCGGGAGTAAAAACGAGCAGTACTTC.

The CDR3, as DNA: TGTGCCAGCAGTGCCGTAGCTAGCGGGAGGTACAATGAGCAGTTCTTC. Translation: CASSAVASGRYNEQFF. The chain carries TRBV6-1 and TRBJ2-1; 11 nucleotides agree with TRBD2. CDR1 is MNHNS, CDR2 SASEGT, per germline. The V gene end was trimmed by 4 bases and the J gene end by 4 bases; junction bases not matched to a gene: 6. This CDR3 comprises 16 residues.

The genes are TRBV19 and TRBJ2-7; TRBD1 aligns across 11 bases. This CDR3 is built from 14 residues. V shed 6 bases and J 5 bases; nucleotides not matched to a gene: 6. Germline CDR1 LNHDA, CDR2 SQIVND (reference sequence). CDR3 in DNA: TGTGCCAGTAGGCTCCGGGACAGGGGGGACGAGCAGTACTTC. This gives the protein CASRLRDRGDEQYF.

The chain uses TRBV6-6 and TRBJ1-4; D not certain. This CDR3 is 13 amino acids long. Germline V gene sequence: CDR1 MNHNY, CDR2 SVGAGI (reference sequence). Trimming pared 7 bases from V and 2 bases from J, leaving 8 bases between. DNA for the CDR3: TGTGCCAGCAACATCCCGACTAATGAAAAACTGTTTTTT. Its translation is CASNIPTNEKLFF.

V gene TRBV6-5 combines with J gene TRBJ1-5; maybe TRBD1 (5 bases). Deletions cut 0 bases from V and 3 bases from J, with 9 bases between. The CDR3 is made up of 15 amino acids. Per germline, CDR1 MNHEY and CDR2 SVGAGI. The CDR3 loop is CASSYSGASNQPQHF. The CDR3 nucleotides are TGTGCCAGCAGTTACTCTGGGGCTTCCAATCAGCCCCAGCATTTT.

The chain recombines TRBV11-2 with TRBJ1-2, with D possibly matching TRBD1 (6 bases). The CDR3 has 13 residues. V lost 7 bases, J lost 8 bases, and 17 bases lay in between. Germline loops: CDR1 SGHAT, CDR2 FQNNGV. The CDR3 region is CASTPDRGVGYTF. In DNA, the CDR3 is TGTGCCAGCACCCCGGACAGAGGGGTGGGCTACACCTTC.

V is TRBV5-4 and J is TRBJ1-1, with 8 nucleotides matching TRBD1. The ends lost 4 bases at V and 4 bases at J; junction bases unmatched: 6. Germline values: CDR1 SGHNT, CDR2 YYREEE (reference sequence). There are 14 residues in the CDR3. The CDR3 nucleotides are TGTGCCAGCAGCGCGGGACAGGCGTTCACTGAAGCTTTCTTT. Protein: CASSAGQAFTEAFF. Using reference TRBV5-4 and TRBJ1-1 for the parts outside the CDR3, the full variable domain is ETGVTQSPTHLIKTRGQQVTLRCSSQSGHNTVSWYQQALGQGPQFIFQYYREEENGRGNFPPRFSGLQFPNYSSELNVNALELDDSALYLCASSAGQAFTEAFFGQGTRLTVV.

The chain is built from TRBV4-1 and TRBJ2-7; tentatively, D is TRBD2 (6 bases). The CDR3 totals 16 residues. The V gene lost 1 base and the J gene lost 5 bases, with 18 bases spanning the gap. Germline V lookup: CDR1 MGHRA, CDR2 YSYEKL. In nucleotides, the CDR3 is TGCGCCAGCAGCCAAGGTTTAGGGGCCGGAGGGGACGAGCAGTACTTC. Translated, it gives CASSQGLGAGGDEQYF.

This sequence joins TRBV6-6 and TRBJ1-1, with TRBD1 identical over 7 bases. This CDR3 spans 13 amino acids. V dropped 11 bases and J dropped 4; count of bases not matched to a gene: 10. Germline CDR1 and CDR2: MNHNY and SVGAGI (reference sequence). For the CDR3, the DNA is TGTGCCGGCTGCAGGGGGGTGGGCACTGAAGCTTTCTTT. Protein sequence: CAGCRGVGTEAFF.

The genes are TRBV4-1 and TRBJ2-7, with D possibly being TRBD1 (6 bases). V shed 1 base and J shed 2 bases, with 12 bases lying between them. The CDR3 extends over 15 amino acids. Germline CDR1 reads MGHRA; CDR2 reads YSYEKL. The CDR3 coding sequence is TGCGCCAGCAGCCAAGCCTCACAGGGCGCCTACGAGCAGTACTTC. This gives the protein CASSQASQGAYEQYF.

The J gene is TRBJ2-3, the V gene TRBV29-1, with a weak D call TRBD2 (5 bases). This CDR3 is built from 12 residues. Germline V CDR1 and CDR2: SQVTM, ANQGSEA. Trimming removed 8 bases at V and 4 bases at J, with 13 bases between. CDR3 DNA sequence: TGCAGCTCCGATAAGGGAGCAGATACGCAGTATTTT. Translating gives CSSDKGADTQYF.

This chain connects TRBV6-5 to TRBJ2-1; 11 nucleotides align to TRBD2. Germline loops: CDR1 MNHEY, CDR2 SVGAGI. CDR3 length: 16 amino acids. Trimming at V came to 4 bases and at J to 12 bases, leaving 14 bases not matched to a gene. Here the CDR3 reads CASSSMASGRRVGQFF. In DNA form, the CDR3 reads TGTGCCAGCAGTTCTATGGCTAGCGGGAGGCGGGTGGGGCAGTTCTTC.

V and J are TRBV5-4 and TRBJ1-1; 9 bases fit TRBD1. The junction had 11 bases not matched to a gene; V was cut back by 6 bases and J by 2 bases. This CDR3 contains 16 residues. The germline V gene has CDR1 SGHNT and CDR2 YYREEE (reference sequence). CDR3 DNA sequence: TGTGCCAGCACCAAGGGACAGGGAGGGCTTAACACTGAAGCTTTCTTT. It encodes CASTKGQGGLNTEAFF.

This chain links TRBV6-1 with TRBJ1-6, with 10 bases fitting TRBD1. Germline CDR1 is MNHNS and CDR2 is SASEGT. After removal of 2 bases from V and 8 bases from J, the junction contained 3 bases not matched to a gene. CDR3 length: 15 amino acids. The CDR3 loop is CASSEIGTGDSPLHF. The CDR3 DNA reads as TGTGCCAGCAGTGAAATAGGGACAGGGGATTCACCCCTCCACTTT.

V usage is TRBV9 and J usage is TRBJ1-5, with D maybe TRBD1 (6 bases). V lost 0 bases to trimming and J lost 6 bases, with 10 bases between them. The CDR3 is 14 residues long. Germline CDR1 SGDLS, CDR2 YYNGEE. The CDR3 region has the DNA TGTGCCAGCAGCGTAGGTTCAGGGGCTCAGCCCCAGCATTTT. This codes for CASSVGSGAQPQHF.

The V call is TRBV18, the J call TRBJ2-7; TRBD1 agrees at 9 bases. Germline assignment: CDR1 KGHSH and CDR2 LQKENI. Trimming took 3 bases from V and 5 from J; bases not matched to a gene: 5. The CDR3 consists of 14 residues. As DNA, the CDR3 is TGTGCCAGCTCACCTGACAGGGGGTTACACGAGCAGTACTTC. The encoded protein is CASSPDRGLHEQYF. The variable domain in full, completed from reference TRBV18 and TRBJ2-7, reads NAGVMQNPRHLVRRRGQEARLRCSPMKGHSHVYWYRQLPEEGLKFMVYLQKENIIDESGMPKERFSAEFPKEGPSILRIQQVVRGDSAAYFCASSPDRGLHEQYFGPGTRLTVT.